This T cell receptor beta chain was captured by sequencing in a study of cytomegalovirus exposure and HLA in healthy donors. CDR1 and CDR2 from the germline V gene are SEHNR and FQNEAQ (reference sequence). The V gene end was trimmed by 8 bases and the J gene end by 7 bases; junction bases not matched to a gene: 10. This CDR3 is 13 amino acids long. Profiling relied on immunoSEQ multiplex PCR, and the TCRdb table lists in-frame clones only, not all of them. The sample holds about 150,000 clones, around nine tenths seen once. The chain uses TRBV7-9 and TRBJ2-5, with TRBD1 matching 7 bases. The clonotype comes from a man between 18 and 29 years old in good health and CMV-seronegative. Sample: PBMCs. The CDR3 DNA is TGTGCCAGCCATTTTACAGGGGATGGGACCCAGTACTTC. Translation gives CASHFTGDGTQYF.